Listed here are 8 T cell receptor beta chains from one sample, sequenced in a study of blood T cells in healthy people across ages. Then a second PCR, running roughly 7 to 11 cycles, was carried out with a sample-barcoded 5' primer and a J-beta primer mix. TCRdb called the 5' RACE reads again in MiXCR, with one record for every CDR3 protein. The table has about 780,000 distinct CDR3 sequences, less than 60% seen once; the top ten hold around 18%. Sequences were obtained from blood. The receptors shown here come from a man older than 75 in good health.

This chain uses TRBV7-2 with TRBJ2-7, with 13 bases matching TRBD2. The CDR3 runs 16 residues. V trimming: 5 bases; J trimming: 1 base; junction bases outside the gene matches: 5. CDR1 SGHTA and CDR2 FQGNSA come from the germline V gene. The CDR3 here is CASSPRLAGGSYEQYF. In nucleotides, the CDR3 is TGTGCCAGCAGCCCCCGACTAGCGGGAGGTTCCTACGAGCAGTACTTC.

The chain links TRBV7-2 to TRBJ2-1, with unresolved D. The germline gives CDR1 SGHTA, CDR2 FQGNSA. The CDR3 has 16 amino acids. Trimming left V 2 bases short and J 9 bases short, with 20 bases between. The CDR3: CASSLSWSSGAGEQFF. CDR3 nucleotides: TGTGCCAGCAGCTTAAGTTGGTCCTCAGGAGCTGGTGAGCAGTTCTTC.

The J gene is TRBJ2-3, the V gene TRBV20-1; D is undetermined. This CDR3 contains 15 residues. V lost 0 bases and J 4 bases, leaving 14 bases between the germline ends. Per germline, CDR1 DFQATT and CDR2 SNEGSKA (reference sequence). The CDR3 DNA reads TGCAGTGCTAGAGATTTCGGAGTGGCCGCAGATACGCAGTATTTT. Its protein is CSARDFGVAADTQYF.

The J gene is TRBJ2-5, the V gene TRBV9; D is perhaps TRBD1 (5 bases). The V end was cut by 0 bases, the J end by 0 bases, with 6 bases between. Germline V gene data show CDR1 as SGDLS and CDR2 as YYNGEE. The CDR3 is 14 amino acids. The DNA of the CDR3 is TGTGCCAGCAGCGTAGGGGGCGACCAAGAGACCCAGTACTTC. Its translation is CASSVGGDQETQYF.

The chain has TRBV6-6 and TRBJ2-7; 11 positions agree with TRBD2. After removal of 6 bases from V and 4 bases from J, the junction contained 8 bases not matched to a gene. The CDR3 contains 15 residues. In germline, CDR1 is MNHNY, CDR2 SVGAGI (reference sequence). The CDR3 loop is CASRDSGRASYEQYF. CDR3 bases: TGTGCCAGCAGGGATAGCGGGAGGGCCTCTTACGAGCAGTACTTC.

The table lists this clonotype with a few counts. The chain recombines TRBV24-1 with TRBJ2-5, with a tentative D call TRBD2 (6 bases). Trimming removed 4 bases from V and 5 bases from J, with 13 bases in between. This CDR3 is built from 14 residues. Per the germline V gene, CDR1 is KGHDR and CDR2 is SFDVKD. CDR3 in amino acids: CATSEPGLRETQYF. DNA of the CDR3: TGTGCCACCAGTGAACCGGGACTCAGGGAGACCCAGTACTTC.

This chain connects TRBV28 to TRBJ1-4, with unresolved D. The CDR3 is 14 residues long. Germline-derived CDR1 and CDR2 are MDHEN and SYDVKM. The ends were cut back, 5 bases at V and 1 base at J, with 8 bases in the middle. The DNA of the CDR3 is TGTGCCAGCAGTCCCGCAGGAACTAATGAAAAACTGTTTTTT. Translated, it gives CASSPAGTNEKLFF.

The table lists this clonotype with a few counts. The chain uses TRBV18 and TRBJ2-1, with D perhaps matching TRBD2 (5 bases). Per the germline V gene, CDR1 is KGHSH and CDR2 is LQKENI. The CDR3 loop spans 18 amino acids. V was pared by 3 bases and J by 0 bases, with 18 bases between. CDR3 residues: CASSPKATEVSSYNEQFF. Written as DNA, the CDR3 is TGTGCCAGCTCACCCAAGGCGACGGAGGTCAGCTCCTACAATGAGCAGTTCTTC.